These T cell receptor beta chains were read from a single sample in a study of T cell repertoires in cytomegalovirus infection. TCRdb re-called the reads with MiXCR, one entry per CDR3 protein. This table has around 540,000 distinct CDR3 sequences, roughly a third appearing once. No antigens are known for them. Sample: cultured PBMCs, taken from culture after CMV antigen stimulation. All receptors derive from a human donor in good health (CMV status not recorded). Some clones in this sample may be carry-over from other donors' samples. Each CDR3 is given with its conserved first and last residue. The D gene is left open where the match is weak. Rows give clone size only sometimes, using once, few, many, or a class for an expanded clone.

>TRBV20-1|TRBJ2-1|-|-
TGCAGTGCCCCGAGGCAGTACAATGAGCAGTTCTTC
CSAPRQYNEQFF
>TRBV20-1|TRBJ2-6|few|TRBD1
TGCAGTGCCAGGGACAGGGGAGGGGCCAACGTCCTGACTTTC
CSARDRGGANVLTF
>TRBV6-6|TRBJ2-1|-|TRBD2
TGTGCCAGCACCCCCGGGGTAGCGGGTGAGCAGTTCTTC
CASTPGVAGEQFF
>TRBV28|TRBJ2-3|-|TRBD1
TGTGCCAGCAGTTCCGGACAGGGGACCTACACAGATACGCAGTATTTT
CASSSGQGTYTDTQYF
>TRBV12-3/TRBV12-4|TRBJ1-1|-|TRBD1
TGTGCCAGCAGTACACAGGGGGAGAACACTGAAGCTTTCTTT
CASSTQGENTEAFF
>TRBV7-3|TRBJ2-3|-|TRBD1
TGTGCCAGCAGCAAAGGACAGGGGCAGGGAGATACGCAGTATTTT
CASSKGQGQGDTQYF
>TRBV7-2|TRBJ2-1|-|TRBD2
TGTGCCAGCAGCTTACCTCCTAGCGGGAGTCGTGAGCAGTTCTTC
CASSLPPSGSREQFF
>TRBV12-5|TRBJ2-2|few|-
TGTGCTAGTGGTGGATTAGGGTCCGGGGAGCTGTTTTTT
CASGGLGSGELFF
>TRBV20-1|TRBJ2-1|-|TRBD2
TGCAGTGCTAGAGATATGACATCCGGGGGGTCCTACAATGAGCAGTTCTTC
CSARDMTSGGSYNEQFF
>TRBV29-1|TRBJ2-3|-|-
TGCAGCGTACAGGGGACTGCAGATACGCAGTATTTT
CSVQGTADTQYF
>TRBV7-9|TRBJ1-3|few|-
TGTGCCAGCAGCCCGGACAGTGCGGGAAACACCATATATTTT
CASSPDSAGNTIYF
>TRBV6-2/TRBV6-3|TRBJ1-5|-|TRBD1
TGTGCCAGCAGTTGGGGGCGGACAGGGCTTCATCAGCCCCAGCATTTT
CASSWGRTGLHQPQHF
>TRBV2|TRBJ2-7|-|-
TGTGCCAGCAGTCTCGACCTACTAGGGGAGTACTTC
CASSLDLLGEYF
>TRBV6-1|TRBJ2-3|many|-
TGTGCCAGCTACCGCACCGGGACCACCACAGATACGCAGTATTTT
CASYRTGTTTDTQYF
>TRBV27|TRBJ2-7|-|-
TGTGCCAGCAGTTTAACTGAGTCCTACGAGCAGTACTTC
CASSLTESYEQYF
>TRBV6-8|TRBJ2-2|-|-
TGTGCCAGCAGTTTTTCTTGGCGGTTGGCGGCCGGGGAGCAGTTTTTT
CASSFSWRLAAGEQFF
>TRBV9|TRBJ2-2|few|-
TGTGCCAGCAGCGTAGGGGACCCCAAGGCCGGGGAGCTGTTTTTT
CASSVGDPKAGELFF
>TRBV12-3/TRBV12-4|TRBJ1-1|few|TRBD1
TGTGCCAGCAGTTTAGGCAGGGGGCGGAACACTGAAGCTTTCTTT
CASSLGRGRNTEAFF
>TRBV5-8|TRBJ1-3|-|-
TGTGCCAGCAGCTTGGGACAGTGGAGCTCTGGAAACACCATATATTTT
CASSLGQWSSGNTIYF
>TRBV27|TRBJ1-5|-|-
TGTGCCAGCAGTTTAAACGGAGGCCTTCAGCCCCAGCATTTT
CASSLNGGLQPQHF
>TRBV11-3|TRBJ1-6|many|-
TGTGCCAGCAGCCCAGGATGGGCTAATTCACCCCTCCACTTT
CASSPGWANSPLHF
>TRBV7-8|TRBJ2-1|-|-
TGTGCCAGCAGCTCCCATCAGTTACAGGGCGAGCAGTTCTTC
CASSSHQLQGEQFF
>TRBV15|TRBJ2-4|-|-
TGTGCCACCAGCATCCGGGCGCAGAACATTCAGTACTTC
CATSIRAQNIQYF
>TRBV4-3|TRBJ2-2|few|-
TGCGCCAGCAGCCAAGAGTCGGACACCGGGGAGCTGTTTTTT
CASSQESDTGELFF
>TRBV3-1|TRBJ1-6|once|TRBD1
TGTGCCAGCAGCCTGGGAGGGCCCCGAGGGGGCTCACCCCTCCACTTT
CASSLGGPRGGSPLHF
>TRBV7-2|TRBJ1-5|-|-
TGTGCCAGCAGCCCGGACAGTCACCAGCCCCAGCATTTT
CASSPDSHQPQHF
>TRBV7-2|TRBJ1-2|many|-
TGTGCCAGCAGCTTAGCGGTGGGAGTGGACTATGGCTACACCTTC
CASSLAVGVDYGYTF